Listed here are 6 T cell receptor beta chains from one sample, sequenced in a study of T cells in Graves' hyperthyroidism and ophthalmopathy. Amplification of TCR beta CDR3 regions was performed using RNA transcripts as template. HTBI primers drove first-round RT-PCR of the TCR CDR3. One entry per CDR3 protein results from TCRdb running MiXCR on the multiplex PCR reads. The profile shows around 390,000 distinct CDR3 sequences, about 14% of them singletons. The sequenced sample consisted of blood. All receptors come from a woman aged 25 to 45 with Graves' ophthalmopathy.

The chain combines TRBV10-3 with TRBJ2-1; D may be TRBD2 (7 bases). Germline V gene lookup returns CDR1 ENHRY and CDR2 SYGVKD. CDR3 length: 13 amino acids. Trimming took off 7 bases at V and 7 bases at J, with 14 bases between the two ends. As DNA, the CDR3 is TGTGCCATCATTTTGGCGGGGGCTAATGAGCAGTTCTTC. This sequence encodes CAIILAGANEQFF.

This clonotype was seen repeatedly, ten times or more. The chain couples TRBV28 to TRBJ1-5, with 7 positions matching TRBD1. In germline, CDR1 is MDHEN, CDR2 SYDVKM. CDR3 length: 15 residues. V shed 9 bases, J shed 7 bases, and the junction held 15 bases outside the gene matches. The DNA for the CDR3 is TGTGCCAGTAACAGGGGTAGGAATATTCGGCAGCCCCAGCATTTT. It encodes CASNRGRNIRQPQHF.

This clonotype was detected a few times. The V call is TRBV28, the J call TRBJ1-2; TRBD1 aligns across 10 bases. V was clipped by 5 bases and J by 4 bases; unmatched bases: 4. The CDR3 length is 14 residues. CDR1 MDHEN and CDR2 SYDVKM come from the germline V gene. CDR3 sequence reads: CASSPTGGAYGYTF. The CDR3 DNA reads TGTGCCAGCAGTCCGACAGGGGGCGCCTATGGCTACACCTTC.

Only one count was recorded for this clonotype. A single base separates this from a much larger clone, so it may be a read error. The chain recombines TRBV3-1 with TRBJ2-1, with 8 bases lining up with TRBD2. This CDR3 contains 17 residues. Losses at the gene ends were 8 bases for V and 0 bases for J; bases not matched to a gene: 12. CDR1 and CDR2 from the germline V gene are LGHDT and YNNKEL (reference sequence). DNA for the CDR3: TGTGCCAGCGGCGGTAGCGGGGCCGTAAGCTCCTACAATGAGCAGTTCTTC. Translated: CASGGSGAVSSYNEQFF.

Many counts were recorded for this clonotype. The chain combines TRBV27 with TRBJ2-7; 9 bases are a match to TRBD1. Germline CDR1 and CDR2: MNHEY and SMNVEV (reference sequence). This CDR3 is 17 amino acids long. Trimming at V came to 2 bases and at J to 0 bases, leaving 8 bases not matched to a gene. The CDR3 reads CASSLVRGQGSSYEQYF. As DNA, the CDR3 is TGTGCCAGCAGTTTAGTTAGGGGACAGGGAAGCTCCTACGAGCAGTACTTC.

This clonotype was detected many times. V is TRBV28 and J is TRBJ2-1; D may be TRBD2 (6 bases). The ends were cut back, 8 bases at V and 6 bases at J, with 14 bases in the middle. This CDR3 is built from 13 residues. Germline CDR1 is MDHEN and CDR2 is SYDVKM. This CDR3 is CASLWAGSNEQFF. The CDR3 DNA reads TGTGCCAGCCTCTGGGCGGGGAGCAATGAGCAGTTCTTC.